A selection of T cell receptor beta chains follows, all from one sample in a study of identical twins. TCRdb fed the 5' RACE reads into MiXCR, producing one record per CDR3 protein. The sample shows 600,000 to 800,000 distinct CDR3 sequences, approximately 21% of them seen only once. The sample also formed part of further work on T cells expressing NK-cell markers.

Input material: PBMCs. Source of these receptors: a woman younger than 30 in good health. The CDR3 runs from the conserved cysteine through the conserved F or W. A D gene is named only where the DNA matches it firmly. Where a row states a size, it is once, few, many or the class of an expanded clone; other rows omit it.

D,V,size,J,DNA,CDR3
TRBD2,TRBV20-1,.,TRBJ2-5,TGCAGTGCTAGAGACGGACTAGCGGAAGAGACCCAGTACTTC,CSARDGLAEETQYF
.,TRBV12-3/TRBV12-4,.,TRBJ2-3,TGTGCCAGCAGTTTGGTGATAGCCTGGCCCACAGATACGCAGTATTTT,CASSLVIAWPTDTQYF
TRBD1,TRBV6-2/TRBV6-3,.,TRBJ2-3,TGTGCCAGCAGTTACTACCGAGGACAGGATTTCACAGATACGCAGTATTTT,CASSYYRGQDFTDTQYF
TRBD2,TRBV5-1,.,TRBJ2-7,TGCGCCAGCAGCTTGGATTTAGCGGGGGTAAGGGAGCAGTACTTC,CASSLDLAGVREQYF
TRBD2,TRBV20-1,few,TRBJ2-1,TGCAGTGCCCCGCGAGGATTCGGGAGGGCCTACAATGAGCAGTTCTTC,CSAPRGFGRAYNEQFF
.,TRBV7-9,.,TRBJ2-4,TGTGCCAGCAACCCGTTAGCCAAAAACATTCAGTACTTC,CASNPLAKNIQYF
TRBD1,TRBV5-1,few,TRBJ2-7,TGCGCCAGCAGCCAAAAGGGACAGGGCTACGAGCAGTACTTC,CASSQKGQGYEQYF
.,TRBV12-3/TRBV12-4,many,TRBJ1-1,TGTGCCAGCAGTTTCGGGGACCTTGAAGCTTTCTTT,CASSFGDLEAFF
.,TRBV29-1,.,TRBJ2-5,TGCAGCGTTCCTGACTATCAAGAGACCCAGTACTTC,CSVPDYQETQYF
TRBD2,TRBV7-2,.,TRBJ2-7,TGTGCCAGCACCTCGCGGCGGGAGGGGGAGCAGTACTTC,CASTSRREGEQYF
.,TRBV20-1,few,TRBJ2-3,TGCAGTGCTAGTGTGGCAGGGAAGGGCACAGATACGCAGTATTTT,CSASVAGKGTDTQYF